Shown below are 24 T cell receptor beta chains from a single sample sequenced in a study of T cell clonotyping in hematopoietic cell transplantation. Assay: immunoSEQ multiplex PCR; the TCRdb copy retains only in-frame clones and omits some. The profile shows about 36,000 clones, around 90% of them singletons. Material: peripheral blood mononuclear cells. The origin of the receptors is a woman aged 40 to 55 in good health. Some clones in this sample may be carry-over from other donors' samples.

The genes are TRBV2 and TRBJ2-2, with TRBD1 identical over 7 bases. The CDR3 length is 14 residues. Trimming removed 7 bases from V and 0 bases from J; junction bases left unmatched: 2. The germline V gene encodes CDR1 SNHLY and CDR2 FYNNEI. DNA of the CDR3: TGTGCCAGCAAGGGGACAGCGAACACCGGGGAGCTGTTTTTT. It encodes CASKGTANTGELFF. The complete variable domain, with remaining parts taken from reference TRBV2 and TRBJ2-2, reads EPEVTQTPSHQVTQMGQEVILRCVPISNHLYFYWYRQILGQKVEFLVSFYNNEISEKSEIFDDQFSVERPDGSNFTLKIRSTKLEDSAMYFCASKGTANTGELFFGEGSRLTVL.

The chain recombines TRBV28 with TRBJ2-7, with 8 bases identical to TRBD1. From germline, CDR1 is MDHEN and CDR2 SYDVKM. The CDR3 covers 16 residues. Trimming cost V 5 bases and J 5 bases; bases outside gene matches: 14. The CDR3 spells CASSPHRGTGKNEQYF. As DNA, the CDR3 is TGTGCCAGCAGTCCCCACCGAGGGACAGGAAAAAACGAGCAGTACTTC. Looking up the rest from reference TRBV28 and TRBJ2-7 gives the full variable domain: DVKVTQSSRYLVKRTGEKVFLECVQDMDHENMFWYRQDPGLGLRLIYFSYDVKMKEKGDIPEGYSVSREKKERFSLILESASTNQTSMYLCASSPHRGTGKNEQYFGPGTRLTVT.

In DNA form, the CDR3 reads TGCGCCACCTCCCCGGGACCCGAGTCAACTAATGAAAAACTGTTTTTT. Translated, it gives CATSPGPESTNEKLFF. The chain couples TRBV5-1 to TRBJ1-4; perhaps TRBD1 as D (5 bases). CDR1 is SGHRS and CDR2 is YFSETQ in the germline V gene. With 9 bases removed from V and 0 bases from J, the gap between germline ends came to 18 bases. The CDR3 spans 16 residues. The full variable domain, its missing parts supplied by reference TRBV5-1 and TRBJ1-4, is KAGVTQTPRYLIKTRGQQVTLSCSPISGHRSVSWYQQTPGQGLQFLFEYFSETQRNKGNFPGRFSGRQFSNSRSEMNVSTLELGDSALYLCATSPGPESTNEKLFFGSGTQLSVL.

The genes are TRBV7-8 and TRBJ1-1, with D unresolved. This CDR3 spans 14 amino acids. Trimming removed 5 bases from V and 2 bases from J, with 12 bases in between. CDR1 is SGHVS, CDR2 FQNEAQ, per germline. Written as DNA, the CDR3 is TGTGCCAGCAGCCCACTGACGAGCAACACTGAAGCTTTCTTT. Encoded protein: CASSPLTSNTEAFF.

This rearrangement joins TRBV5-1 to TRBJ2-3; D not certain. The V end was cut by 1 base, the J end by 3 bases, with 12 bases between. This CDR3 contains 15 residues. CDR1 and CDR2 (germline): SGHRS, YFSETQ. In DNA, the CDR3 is TGCGCCAGCAGCTTGAGAGTGAGCCGAACAGATACGCAGTATTTT. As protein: CASSLRVSRTDTQYF.

The CDR3 DNA sequence: TGTGCCAGCAGTACTGACAGGGGATCCTACGAGCAGTACTTC. This encodes CASSTDRGSYEQYF. The rearrangement joins TRBV6-1 to TRBJ2-7; 8 bases fit TRBD1. Germline trimming cut 5 bases from V and 1 base from J; bases unmatched to any gene: 4. The CDR3 covers 14 residues. CDR1 is MNHNS and CDR2 is SASEGT in the germline V gene.

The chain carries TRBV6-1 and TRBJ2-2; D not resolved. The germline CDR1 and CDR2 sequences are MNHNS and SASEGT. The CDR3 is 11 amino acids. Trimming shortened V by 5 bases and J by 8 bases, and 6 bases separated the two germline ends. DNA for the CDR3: TGTGCCAGCAGTCTCATAGGGGAGCTGTTTTTT. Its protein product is CASSLIGELFF.

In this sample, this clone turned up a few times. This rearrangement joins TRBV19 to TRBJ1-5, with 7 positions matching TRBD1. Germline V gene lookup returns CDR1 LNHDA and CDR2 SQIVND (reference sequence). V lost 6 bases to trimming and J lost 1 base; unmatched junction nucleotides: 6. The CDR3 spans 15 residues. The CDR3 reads CASRDRKPSNQPQHF. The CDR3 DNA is TGTGCCAGTAGGGACAGGAAACCAAGCAATCAGCCCCAGCATTTT.

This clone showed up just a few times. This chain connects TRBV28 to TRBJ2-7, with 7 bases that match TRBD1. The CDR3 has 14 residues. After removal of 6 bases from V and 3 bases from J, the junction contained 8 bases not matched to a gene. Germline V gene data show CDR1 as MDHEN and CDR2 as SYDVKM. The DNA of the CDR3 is TGTGCCAGCAGCCTGGGACAGATAAACTACGAGCAGTACTTC. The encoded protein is CASSLGQINYEQYF.

CDR3: CASSADRRDTEAFF. The DNA of the CDR3 is TGCGCCAGCAGCGCGGACAGGAGGGACACTGAAGCTTTCTTT. This chain connects TRBV5-1 to TRBJ1-1, with 7 bases that match TRBD1. CDR1 and CDR2 (germline): SGHRS, YFSETQ. This CDR3 has 14 amino acids. V dropped 4 bases and J dropped 3; count of bases not matched to a gene: 6.

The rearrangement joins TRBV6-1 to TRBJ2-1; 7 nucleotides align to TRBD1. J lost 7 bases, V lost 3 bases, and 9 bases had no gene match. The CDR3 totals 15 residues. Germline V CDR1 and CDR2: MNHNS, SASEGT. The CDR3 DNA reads TGTGCCAGCAGTGACCGAGGACAGGCTCGGAATGAGCAGTTCTTC. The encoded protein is CASSDRGQARNEQFF.

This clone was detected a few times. The CDR3, as DNA: TGTGCCAGCAGACCCCTACGGACCTCTGGAAACACCATATATTTT. Amino acid sequence: CASRPLRTSGNTIYF. V is TRBV28 and J is TRBJ1-3, with D unclear. The CDR3 consists of 15 residues. Germline values: CDR1 MDHEN, CDR2 SYDVKM. V was clipped by 6 bases and J by 0 bases, with 12 bases between them.

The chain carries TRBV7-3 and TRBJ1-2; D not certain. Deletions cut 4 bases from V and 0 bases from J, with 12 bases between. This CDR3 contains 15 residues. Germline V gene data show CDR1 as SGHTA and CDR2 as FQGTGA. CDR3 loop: CASSSTGDTNYGYTF. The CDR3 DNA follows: TGTGCCAGCAGCTCTACGGGAGACACTAACTATGGCTACACCTTC.

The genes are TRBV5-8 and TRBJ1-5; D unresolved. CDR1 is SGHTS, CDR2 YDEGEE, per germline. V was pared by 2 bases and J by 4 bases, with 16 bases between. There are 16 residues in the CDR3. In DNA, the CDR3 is TGTGCCAGCAGCTTTAAGGCAGAAACATTTAATCAGCCCCAGCATTTT. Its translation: CASSFKAETFNQPQHF.

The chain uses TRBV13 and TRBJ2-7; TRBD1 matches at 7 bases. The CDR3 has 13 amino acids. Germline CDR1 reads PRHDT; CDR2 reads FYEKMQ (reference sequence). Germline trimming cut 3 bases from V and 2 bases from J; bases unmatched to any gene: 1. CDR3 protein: CASSLTGTYEQYF. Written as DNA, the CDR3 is TGTGCCAGCAGCTTGACAGGGACCTACGAGCAGTACTTC. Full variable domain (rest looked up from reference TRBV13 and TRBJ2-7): AAGVIQSPRHLIKEKRETATLKCYPIPRHDTVYWYQQGPGQDPQFLISFYEKMQSDKGSIPDRFSAQQFSDYHSELNMSSLELGDSALYFCASSLTGTYEQYFGPGTRLTVT.

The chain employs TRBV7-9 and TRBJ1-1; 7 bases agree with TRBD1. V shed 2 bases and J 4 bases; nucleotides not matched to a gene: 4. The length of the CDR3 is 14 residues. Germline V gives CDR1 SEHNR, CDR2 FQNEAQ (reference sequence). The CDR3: CASSLFRDSTEAFF. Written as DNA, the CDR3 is TGTGCCAGCAGCTTATTTCGGGACAGCACTGAAGCTTTCTTT.

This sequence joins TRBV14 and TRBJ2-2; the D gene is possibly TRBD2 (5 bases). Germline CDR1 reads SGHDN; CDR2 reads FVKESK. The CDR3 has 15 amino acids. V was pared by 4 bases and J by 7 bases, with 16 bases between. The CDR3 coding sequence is TGTGCCAGCAGCCCCCGACCCGGGCGGGTCGGGGAGCTGTTTTTT. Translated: CASSPRPGRVGELFF.

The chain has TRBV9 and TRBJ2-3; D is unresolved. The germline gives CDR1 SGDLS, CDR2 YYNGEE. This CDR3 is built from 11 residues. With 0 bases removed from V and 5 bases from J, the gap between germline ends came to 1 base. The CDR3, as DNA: TGTGCCAGCAGCGTAGGAGATACGCAGTATTTT. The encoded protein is CASSVGDTQYF.

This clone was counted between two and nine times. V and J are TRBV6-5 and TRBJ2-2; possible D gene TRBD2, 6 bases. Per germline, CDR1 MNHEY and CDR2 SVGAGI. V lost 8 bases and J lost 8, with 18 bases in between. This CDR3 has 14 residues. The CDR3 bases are TGTGCCAGCCGGGCGGGGCCGAGTGTAGGGGAGCTGTTTTTT. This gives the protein CASRAGPSVGELFF.

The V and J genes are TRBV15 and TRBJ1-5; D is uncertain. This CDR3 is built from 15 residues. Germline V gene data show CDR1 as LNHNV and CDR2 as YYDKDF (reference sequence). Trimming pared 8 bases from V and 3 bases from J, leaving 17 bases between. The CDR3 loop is CATGQEDRDNQPQHF. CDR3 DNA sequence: TGTGCCACCGGGCAGGAAGATAGGGACAATCAGCCCCAGCATTTT.

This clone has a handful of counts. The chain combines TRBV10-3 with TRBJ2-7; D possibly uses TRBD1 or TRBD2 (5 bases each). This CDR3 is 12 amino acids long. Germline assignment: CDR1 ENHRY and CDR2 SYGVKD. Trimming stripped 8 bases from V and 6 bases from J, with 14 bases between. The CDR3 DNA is TGTGCCATCGCCGGGACCGGAACCGAGCAGTACTTC. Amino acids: CAIAGTGTEQYF.

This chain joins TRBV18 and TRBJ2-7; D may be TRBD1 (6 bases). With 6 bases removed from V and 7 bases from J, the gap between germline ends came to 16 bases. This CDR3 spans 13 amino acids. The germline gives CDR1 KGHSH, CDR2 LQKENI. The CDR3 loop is CASSGTEGEEQYF. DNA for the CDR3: TGTGCCAGCTCGGGTACAGAGGGGGAGGAGCAGTACTTC.

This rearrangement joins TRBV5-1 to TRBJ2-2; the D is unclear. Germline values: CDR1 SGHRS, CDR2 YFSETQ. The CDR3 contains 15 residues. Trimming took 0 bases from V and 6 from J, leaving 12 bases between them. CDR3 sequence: CASSLVLTPAGELFF. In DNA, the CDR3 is TGCGCCAGCAGCTTGGTTTTGACCCCGGCCGGGGAGCTGTTTTTT.

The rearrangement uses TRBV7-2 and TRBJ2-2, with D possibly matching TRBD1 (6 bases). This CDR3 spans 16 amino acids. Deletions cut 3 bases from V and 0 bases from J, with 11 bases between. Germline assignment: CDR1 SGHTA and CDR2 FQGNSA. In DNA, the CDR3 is TGTGCCAGCAGCTTGGAGACAGGACCGAACACCGGGGAGCTGTTTTTT. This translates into CASSLETGPNTGELFF. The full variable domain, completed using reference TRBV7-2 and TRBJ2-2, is GAGVSQSPSNKVTEKGKDVELRCDPISGHTALYWYRQSLGQGLEFLIYFQGNSAPDKSGLPSDRFSAERTGGSVSTLTIQRTQQEDSAVYLCASSLETGPNTGELFFGEGSRLTVL.